This T cell receptor (beta chain) was found in a study of human T cells and chemical hapten exposure. V trimming: 3 bases; J trimming: 7 bases; junction bases outside the gene matches: 6. Germline V lookup: CDR1 GTSNPN, CDR2 SVGIG (reference sequence). The CDR3 runs to 13 residues. TCRdb re-analysed the RACE reads in MiXCR, keeping a single row per CDR3 protein. This sample yields 62,000 or so distinct CDR3 sequences, of which 9.5% to 13% are seen a single time; roughly 5.2% belongs to the top ten. Noted time point: pre-sensitization, week 0. Stated treatment: therapeutic diphenylcyclopropenone sensitization with weekly scalp DPC. A few counts support this clonotype.

The source is a woman between 45 and 65 years old with alopecia areata. Some clones in this sample may be carry-over from other donors' samples. This sequence joins TRBV30 and TRBJ1-1, with TRBD1 matching over 9 bases. Sequences were derived from whole blood, sampled in connection with sensitization to the hapten diphenylcyclopropenone (DPC). The CDR3, as DNA: TGTGCCTGGAGAGGGACAGGGTTTGGTGAAGCTTTCTTT. Translation gives CAWRGTGFGEAFF.